This T cell receptor beta chain stems from a study of siplizumab effects on memory and regulatory T cells. General study points: With siplizumab, mappable alloreactive CD4+ clones averaged 68.8% Treg-derived, versus approximately 29% in controls. Sequences below about 10^-5 frequency were poorly captured. As a result, only a minor fraction of alloreactive clones mapped to unstimulated subsets.

Sequencing was performed with immunoSEQ multiplex PCR; in TCRdb, only in-frame clones are kept and a portion is missing. The profile shows about 57,000 clones, approximately 87% of them singletons. As regards this clone: What it binds is not known.

Per the germline V gene, CDR1 is MNHNS and CDR2 is SASEGT. The CDR3 has 13 residues. The V end was cut by 10 bases, the J end by 4 bases, with 13 bases between. Unstimulated subsets comprising naive, memory, effector memory and TEMRA cells were sequenced in a few donor pairs. This clonotype was sampled from a human donor in good health. The rearrangement joins TRBV6-1 to TRBJ1-4; TRBD1 might be the D (6 bases). Sequencing was performed on memory CD4+ T cells sorted from blood. The CDR3 loop is CATGQLLNEKLFF. In DNA form, the CDR3 reads TGTGCCACCGGACAGCTCCTTAATGAAAAACTGTTTTTT.